This T cell receptor beta chain was observed in a study of control samples from healthy donors and cancer patients. Sequenced by immunoSEQ multiplex PCR; TCRdb stores in-frame clones only, minus some. The repertoire holds about 98,000 clones, with roughly four fifths as singletons. The receptor was derived from a man aged 60-69 years in good health. Source material: blood.

The CDR3 region is CASSSGQVNQPQHF. CDR3 bases: TGTGCCAGCAGCTCCGGACAGGTCAATCAGCCCCAGCATTTT. The genes are TRBV5-4 and TRBJ1-5; 7 nucleotides agree with TRBD1. The CDR3 covers 14 residues. Per germline, CDR1 SGHNT and CDR2 YYREEE (reference sequence). The trim removed 3 bases at V and 3 bases at J, leaving 3 bases unmatched.